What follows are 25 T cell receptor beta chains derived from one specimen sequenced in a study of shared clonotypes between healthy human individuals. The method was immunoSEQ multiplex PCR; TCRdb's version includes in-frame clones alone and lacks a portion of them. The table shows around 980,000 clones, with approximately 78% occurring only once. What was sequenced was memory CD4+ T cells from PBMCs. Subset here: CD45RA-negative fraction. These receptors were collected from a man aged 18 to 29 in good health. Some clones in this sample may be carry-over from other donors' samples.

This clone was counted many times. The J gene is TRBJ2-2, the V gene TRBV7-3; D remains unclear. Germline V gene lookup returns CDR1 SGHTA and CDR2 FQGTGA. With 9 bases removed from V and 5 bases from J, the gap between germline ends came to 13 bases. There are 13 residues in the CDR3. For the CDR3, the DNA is TGTGCCAGTGGACCGTTGTCGACCGGGGAGCTGTTTTTT. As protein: CASGPLSTGELFF.

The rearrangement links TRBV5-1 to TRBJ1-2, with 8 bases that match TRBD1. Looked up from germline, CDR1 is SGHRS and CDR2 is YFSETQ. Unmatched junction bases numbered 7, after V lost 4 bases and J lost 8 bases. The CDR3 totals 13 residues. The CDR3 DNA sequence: TGCGCCAGCAGCCCGACAGGGGTATCGGGCTACACCTTC. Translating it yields CASSPTGVSGYTF. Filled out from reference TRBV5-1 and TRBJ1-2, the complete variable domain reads KAGVTQTPRYLIKTRGQQVTLSCSPISGHRSVSWYQQTPGQGLQFLFEYFSETQRNKGNFPGRFSGRQFSNSRSEMNVSTLELGDSALYLCASSPTGVSGYTFGSGTRLTVV.

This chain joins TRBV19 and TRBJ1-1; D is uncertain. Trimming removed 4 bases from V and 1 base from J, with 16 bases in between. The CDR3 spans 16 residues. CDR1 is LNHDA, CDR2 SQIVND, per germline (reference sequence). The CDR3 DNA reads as TGTGCCAGTAGTAGTCCACAAGGACGGCCGAACACTGAAGCTTTCTTT. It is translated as CASSSPQGRPNTEAFF. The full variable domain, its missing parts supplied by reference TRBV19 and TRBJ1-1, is DGGITQSPKYLFRKEGQNVTLSCEQNLNHDAMYWYRQDPGQGLRLIYYSQIVNDFQKGDIAEGYSVSREKKESFPLTVTSAQKNPTAFYLCASSSPQGRPNTEAFFGQGTRLTVV.

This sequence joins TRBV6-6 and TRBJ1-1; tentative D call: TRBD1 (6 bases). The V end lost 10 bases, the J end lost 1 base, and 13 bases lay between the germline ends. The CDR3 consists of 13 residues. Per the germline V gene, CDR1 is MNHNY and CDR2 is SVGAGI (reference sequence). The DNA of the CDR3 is TGTGCCACCAGCGCAGGGGAGAACACTGAAGCTTTCTTT. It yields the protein CATSAGENTEAFF.

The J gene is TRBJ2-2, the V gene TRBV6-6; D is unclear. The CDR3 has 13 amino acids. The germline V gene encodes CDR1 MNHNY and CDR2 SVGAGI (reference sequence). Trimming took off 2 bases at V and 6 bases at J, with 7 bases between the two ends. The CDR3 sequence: CASSYQDPGELFF. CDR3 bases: TGTGCCAGCAGTTACCAGGATCCCGGGGAGCTGTTTTTT.

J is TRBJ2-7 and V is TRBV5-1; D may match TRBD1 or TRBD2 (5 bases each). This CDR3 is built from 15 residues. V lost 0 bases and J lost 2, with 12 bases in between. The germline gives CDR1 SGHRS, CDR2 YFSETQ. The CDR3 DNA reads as TGCGCCAGCAGCTTGGGTGGGACGGATACCTACGAGCAGTACTTC. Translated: CASSLGGTDTYEQYF.

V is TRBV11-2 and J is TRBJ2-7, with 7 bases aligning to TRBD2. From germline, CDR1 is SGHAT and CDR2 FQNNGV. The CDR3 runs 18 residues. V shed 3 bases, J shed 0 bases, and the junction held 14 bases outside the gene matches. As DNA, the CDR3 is TGTGCCAGCAGCTTTAGATTTTCCTCTAGCGGAGGCTCCTACGAGCAGTACTTC. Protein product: CASSFRFSSSGGSYEQYF. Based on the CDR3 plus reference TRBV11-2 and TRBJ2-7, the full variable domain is EAGVAQSPRYKIIEKRQSVAFWCNPISGHATLYWYQQILGQGPKLLIQFQNNGVVDDSQLPKDRFSAERLKGVDSTLKIQPAKLEDSAVYLCASSFRFSSSGGSYEQYFGPGTRLTVT.

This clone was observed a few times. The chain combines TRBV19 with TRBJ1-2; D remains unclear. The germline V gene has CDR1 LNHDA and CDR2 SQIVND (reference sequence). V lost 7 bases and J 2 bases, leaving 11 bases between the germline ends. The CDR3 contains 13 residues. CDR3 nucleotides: TGTGCCAGTACGGCGGGCCCCAACTATGGCTACACCTTC. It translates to CASTAGPNYGYTF.

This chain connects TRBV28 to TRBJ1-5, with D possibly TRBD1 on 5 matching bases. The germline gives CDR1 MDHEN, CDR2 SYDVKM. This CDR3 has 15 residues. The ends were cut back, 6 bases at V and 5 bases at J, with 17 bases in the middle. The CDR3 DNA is TGTGCCAGCAGACCGGGGGGGGGAGTCCATCAGCCCCAGCATTTT. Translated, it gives CASRPGGGVHQPQHF. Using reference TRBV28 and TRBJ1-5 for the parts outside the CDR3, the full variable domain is DVKVTQSSRYLVKRTGEKVFLECVQDMDHENMFWYRQDPGLGLRLIYFSYDVKMKEKGDIPEGYSVSREKKERFSLILESASTNQTSMYLCASRPGGGVHQPQHFGDGTRLSIL.

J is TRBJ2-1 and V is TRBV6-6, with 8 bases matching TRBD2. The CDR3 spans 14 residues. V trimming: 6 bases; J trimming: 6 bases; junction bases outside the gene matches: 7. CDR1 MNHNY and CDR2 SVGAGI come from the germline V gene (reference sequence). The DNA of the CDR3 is TGTGCCAGCAGGTGGCGGGAGGTCCCCAATGAGCAGTTCTTC. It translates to CASRWREVPNEQFF.

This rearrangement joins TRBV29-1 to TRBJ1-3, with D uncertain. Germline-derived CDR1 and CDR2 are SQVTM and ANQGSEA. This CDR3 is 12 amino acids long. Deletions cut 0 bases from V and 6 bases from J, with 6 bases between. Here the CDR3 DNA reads TGCAGCGTTGAAGACGGCTTAAACACCATATATTTT. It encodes CSVEDGLNTIYF.

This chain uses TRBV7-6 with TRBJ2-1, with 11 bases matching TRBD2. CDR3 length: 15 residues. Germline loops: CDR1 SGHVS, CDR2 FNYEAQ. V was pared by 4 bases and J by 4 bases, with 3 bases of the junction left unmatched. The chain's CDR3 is CASSSTSGAYNEQFF. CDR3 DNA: TGTGCCAGCAGCTCGACTAGCGGGGCATACAATGAGCAGTTCTTC. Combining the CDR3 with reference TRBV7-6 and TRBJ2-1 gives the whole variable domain GAGVSQSPRYKVTKRGQDVALRCDPISGHVSLYWYRQALGQGPEFLTYFNYEAQQDKSGLPNDRFSAERPEGSISTLTIQRTEQRDSAMYRCASSSTSGAYNEQFFGPGTRLTVL.

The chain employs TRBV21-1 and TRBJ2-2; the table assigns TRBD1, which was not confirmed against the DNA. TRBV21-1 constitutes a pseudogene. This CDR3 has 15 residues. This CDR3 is CASSIGTGYPGELFF. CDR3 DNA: TGTGCCAGCAGCATCGGGACAGGTTACCCCGGGGAGCTGTTTTTT.

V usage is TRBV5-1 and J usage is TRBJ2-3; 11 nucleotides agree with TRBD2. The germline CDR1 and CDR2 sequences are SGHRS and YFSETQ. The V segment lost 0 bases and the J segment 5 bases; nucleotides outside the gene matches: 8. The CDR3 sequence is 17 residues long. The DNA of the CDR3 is TGCGCCAGCAGCTTGGTGCCCCGGGGGACTAGCGGAGATACGCAGTATTTT. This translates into CASSLVPRGTSGDTQYF.

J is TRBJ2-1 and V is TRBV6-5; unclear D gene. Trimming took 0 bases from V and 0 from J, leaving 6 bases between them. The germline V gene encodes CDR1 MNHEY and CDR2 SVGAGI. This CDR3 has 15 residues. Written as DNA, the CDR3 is TGTGCCAGCAGTTACTCGTCCTTCTCCTACAATGAGCAGTTCTTC. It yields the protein CASSYSSFSYNEQFF.

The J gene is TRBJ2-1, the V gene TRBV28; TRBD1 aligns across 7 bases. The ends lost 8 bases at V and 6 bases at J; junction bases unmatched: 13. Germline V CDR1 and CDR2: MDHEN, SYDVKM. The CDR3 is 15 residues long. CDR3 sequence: CASSSLTGSSNEQFF. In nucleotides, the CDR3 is TGTGCCAGCTCCAGCTTGACAGGGTCGTCCAATGAGCAGTTCTTC. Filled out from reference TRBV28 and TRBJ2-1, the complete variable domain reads DVKVTQSSRYLVKRTGEKVFLECVQDMDHENMFWYRQDPGLGLRLIYFSYDVKMKEKGDIPEGYSVSREKKERFSLILESASTNQTSMYLCASSSLTGSSNEQFFGPGTRLTVL.

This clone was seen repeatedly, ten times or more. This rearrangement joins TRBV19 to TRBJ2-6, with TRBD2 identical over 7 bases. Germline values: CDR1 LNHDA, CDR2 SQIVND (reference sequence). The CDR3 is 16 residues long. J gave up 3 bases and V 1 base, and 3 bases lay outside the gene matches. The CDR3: CASSIAGGGGANVLTF. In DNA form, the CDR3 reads TGTGCCAGTAGTATAGCGGGGGGTGGTGGGGCCAACGTCCTGACTTTC.

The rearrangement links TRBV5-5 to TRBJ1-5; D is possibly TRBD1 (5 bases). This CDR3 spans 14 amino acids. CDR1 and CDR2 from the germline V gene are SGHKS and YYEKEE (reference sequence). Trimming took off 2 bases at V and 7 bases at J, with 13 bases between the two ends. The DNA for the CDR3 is TGTGCCAGCAGCTTCGGCCCCCAGGGACAGCCCCAGCATTTT. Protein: CASSFGPQGQPQHF. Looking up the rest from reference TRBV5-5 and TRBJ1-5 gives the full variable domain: DAGVTQSPTHLIKTRGQQVTLRCSPISGHKSVSWYQQVLGQGPQFIFQYYEKEERGRGNFPDRFSARQFPNYSSELNVNALLLGDSALYLCASSFGPQGQPQHFGDGTRLSIL.

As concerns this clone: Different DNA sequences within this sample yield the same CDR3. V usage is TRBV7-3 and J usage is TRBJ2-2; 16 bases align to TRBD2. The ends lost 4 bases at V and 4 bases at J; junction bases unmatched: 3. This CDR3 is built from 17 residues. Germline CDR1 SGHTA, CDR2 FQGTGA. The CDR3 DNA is TGTGCCAGCAGCTCGGGGACTAGCGGGAGGGCCACCGGGGAGCTGTTTTTT. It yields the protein CASSSGTSGRATGELFF.

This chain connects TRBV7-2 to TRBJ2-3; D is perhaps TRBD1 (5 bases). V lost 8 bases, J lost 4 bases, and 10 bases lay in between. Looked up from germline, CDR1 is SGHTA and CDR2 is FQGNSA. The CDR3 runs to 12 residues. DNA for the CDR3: TGTGCCAGCGGACCAGGGCCAGATACGCAGTATTTT. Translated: CASGPGPDTQYF.

The CDR3 protein is CASSFRRADTQYF. The CDR3 DNA is TGTGCCAGCAGCTTCCGGAGGGCAGATACGCAGTATTTT. This chain links TRBV7-9 with TRBJ2-3; D is perhaps TRBD2 (6 bases). V lost 3 bases, J lost 4 bases, and 8 bases lay in between. CDR1 and CDR2 from the germline V gene are SEHNR and FQNEAQ (reference sequence). The CDR3 totals 13 residues.

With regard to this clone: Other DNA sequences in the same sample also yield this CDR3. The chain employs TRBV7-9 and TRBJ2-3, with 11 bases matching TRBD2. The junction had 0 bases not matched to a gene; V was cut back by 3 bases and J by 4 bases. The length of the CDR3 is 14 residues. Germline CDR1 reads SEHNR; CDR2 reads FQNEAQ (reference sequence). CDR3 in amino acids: CASSLGLAADTQYF. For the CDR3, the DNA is TGTGCCAGCAGCTTGGGACTAGCGGCAGATACGCAGTATTTT.

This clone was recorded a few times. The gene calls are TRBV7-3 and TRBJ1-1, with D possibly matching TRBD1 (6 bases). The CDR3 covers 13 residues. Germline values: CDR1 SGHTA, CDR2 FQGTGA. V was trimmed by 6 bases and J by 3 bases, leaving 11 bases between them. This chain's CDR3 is CASSSQGHTEAFF. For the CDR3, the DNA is TGTGCCAGCAGTTCACAGGGCCACACTGAAGCTTTCTTT.

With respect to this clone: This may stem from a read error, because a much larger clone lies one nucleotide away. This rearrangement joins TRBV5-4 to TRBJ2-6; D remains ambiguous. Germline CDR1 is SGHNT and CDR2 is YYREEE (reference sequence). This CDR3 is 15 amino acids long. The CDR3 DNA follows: TGTGCCAGCAGCTTGGCCTTTTCTGGGACCAACGTCCTGACTTTC. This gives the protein CASSLAFSGTNVLTF.

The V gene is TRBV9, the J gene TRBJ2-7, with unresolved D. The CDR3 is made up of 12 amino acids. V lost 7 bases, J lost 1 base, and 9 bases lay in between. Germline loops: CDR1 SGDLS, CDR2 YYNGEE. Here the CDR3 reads CASSGPSYEQYF. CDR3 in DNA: TGTGCCAGCTCAGGACCGTCCTACGAGCAGTACTTC.